A selection of T cell receptor beta chains follows, all from one sample in a study of identical twins. TCRdb redid the calling of the 5' RACE reads with MiXCR, one entry per CDR3 protein. The sample holds about 790,000 distinct CDR3 sequences, about 20% seen once. This same sample was also taken into another study, of T cells expressing NK-cell markers.

The sample taken for sequencing was PBMCs. These receptors were taken from a woman aged 18-29 years in good health. CDR3s include the opening cysteine and the closing phenylalanine or tryptophan. A D gene is named only where the DNA matches it firmly. The size entry is marked missing in some rows and otherwise reads once, few, many or a size class.

j_gene	v_gene	abundance	d_gene	CDR3nt	CDR3aa
TRBJ1-2	TRBV12-3/TRBV12-4	NA	NA	TGTGCCAGCAGCGCCTACCTACCCTATGGCTACACCTTC	CASSAYLPYGYTF
TRBJ2-1	TRBV6-5	NA	NA	TGTGCCAGCAGTTACTCGGGGGTCCGGGGGAGCTCCTACAATGAGCAGTTCTTC	CASSYSGVRGSSYNEQFF
TRBJ1-1	TRBV7-9	few	TRBD1	TGTGCCAGCAGCTTAGAAGGCAGGGGGTATACTGAAGCTTTCTTT	CASSLEGRGYTEAFF
TRBJ2-3	TRBV12-3/TRBV12-4	few	TRBD2	TGTGCCAGCAGTTTAGGGACTAGCGGGGCTTATTTT	CASSLGTSGAYF
TRBJ2-1	TRBV20-1	few	TRBD2	TGCAGTGCTCCGGCGGGGGGCCGAACCAATGAGCAGTTCTTC	CSAPAGGRTNEQFF
TRBJ1-6	TRBV6-5	many	NA	TGTGCCAGCAGTTACTCGCACTCCAATTCACCCCTCCACTTT	CASSYSHSNSPLHF
TRBJ2-1	TRBV5-1	NA	NA	TGCGCCAGCAGCTCGGACCCAAACAATGAGCAGTTCTTC	CASSSDPNNEQFF
TRBJ2-5	TRBV29-1	many	NA	TGCAGCGTTGAAGAGCAGCGTCGGGAGACCCAGTACTTC	CSVEEQRRETQYF
TRBJ2-1	TRBV9	NA	TRBD2	TGTGCCAGCAGCGAGCGGGGCATGGGTGAGCAGTTCTTC	CASSERGMGEQFF
TRBJ2-2	TRBV7-9	NA	NA	TGCACCTCAGCAGGGCAGAACACCGGGGAGCTGTTTTTT	CTSAGQNTGELFF
TRBJ2-2	TRBV7-9	NA	NA	TGTGCCAGCAGCGAGCGGTTTACCGGGGAGCTGTTTTTT	CASSERFTGELFF
TRBJ2-7	TRBV7-9	NA	TRBD1	TGTGCCAGCAGCCACGGGGAACAGGGGAGCGCCTACGAGCAGTACTTC	CASSHGEQGSAYEQYF
TRBJ2-1	TRBV20-1	NA	TRBD2	TGCAGTGCTACCGTAGCGGGAGGCGACTACAATGAGCAGTTCTTC	CSATVAGGDYNEQFF
TRBJ2-7	TRBV7-6	NA	NA	TGTGCCAGCAGCTCCGACTTTAACTACGAGCAGTACTTC	CASSSDFNYEQYF
TRBJ1-2	TRBV12-3/TRBV12-4	NA	NA	TGTGCCAGCAGTTCCCGTCTGGCTCCAATCAAAAACTATGGCTACACCTTC	CASSSRLAPIKNYGYTF
TRBJ2-2	TRBV5-1	NA	TRBD2	TGCGCCAGCAGCCCCAGGAGCGGGAGTTTGAACACCGGGGAGCTGTTTTTT	CASSPRSGSLNTGELFF
TRBJ1-1	TRBV20-1	NA	NA	TGCAGTGCTAGAGATGCGGTACATGTTGAAGCTTTCTTT	CSARDAVHVEAFF
TRBJ2-7	TRBV12-3/TRBV12-4	few	NA	TGTGCCAGCAGTAGGCGCCCAGGGGAAGGTGGCGAGCAGTACTTC	CASSRRPGEGGEQYF
TRBJ2-3	TRBV5-4	NA	TRBD2	TGTGCCAGCAGTGGGGCTAGCGGCGTTGTCCGCACAGATACGCAGTATTTT	CASSGASGVVRTDTQYF
TRBJ2-5	TRBV5-4	NA	NA	TGTGCCAGCAGCTTGACCCCCTGGGAGACCCAGTACTTC	CASSLTPWETQYF
TRBJ2-1	TRBV9	many	NA	TGTGCCAGCAGCGTAGTCGCAGGGTCAGGTGAGCAGTTCTTC	CASSVVAGSGEQFF
TRBJ2-3	TRBV7-9	many	NA	TGTGCCAGCAGCTTAATTGCAGATACGCAGTATTTT	CASSLIADTQYF
TRBJ1-3	TRBV12-3/TRBV12-4	NA	NA	TGTGCCAGCAGGTCCAGGGAGCGCTCTGGAAACACCATATATTTT	CASRSRERSGNTIYF
TRBJ2-5	TRBV20-1	few	TRBD1	TGCAGTGCTAGACCGGGACAGACCCGTGGGACAGAGACCCAGTACTTC	CSARPGQTRGTETQYF
TRBJ2-3	TRBV12-3/TRBV12-4	NA	TRBD2	TGTGCCAGCATCCGAGCGGGAGTGGAAGATACGCAGTATTTT	CASIRAGVEDTQYF
TRBJ2-7	TRBV5-5	few	NA	TGTGCCAGCAGCTTGTTGGGACATGGGTACGAGCAGTACTTC	CASSLLGHGYEQYF
TRBJ2-3	TRBV5-1	NA	NA	TGCGCCAGCAGCCCTTCGACTTCCGCAGATACGCAGTATTTT	CASSPSTSADTQYF
TRBJ1-2	TRBV6-5	many	NA	TGTGCCAGCAGTTACGGCAGCCCGGGCTATGGCTACACCTTC	CASSYGSPGYGYTF
TRBJ2-3	TRBV5-4	NA	TRBD1	TGTGCCAGCTTCCAACTAGGGGGCTCAGATACGCAGTATTTT	CASFQLGGSDTQYF
TRBJ2-1	TRBV5-1	few	TRBD2	TGCGCCAGCAGCTTGGAAGGAGTAGCGGGACTGGGTGAGCAGTTCTTC	CASSLEGVAGLGEQFF
TRBJ2-7	TRBV12-3/TRBV12-4	few	NA	TGTGCCAGCAGTGGCACTAAGCGCGAGCAGTACTTC	CASSGTKREQYF
TRBJ1-2	TRBV5-6	NA	NA	TGTACCAGCAGCTTTCTGCAGGCGGAGTACTATGGCTACACCTTC	CTSSFLQAEYYGYTF
TRBJ1-1	TRBV20-1	NA	NA	TGCAGTGCTAGGGGGGAGGTGGGCACTGAAGCTTTCTTT	CSARGEVGTEAFF
TRBJ2-4	TRBV20-1	few	NA	TGCAGTGCTAGAGAAGGCAGGACTGGGGGAAACATTCAGTACTTC	CSAREGRTGGNIQYF
TRBJ2-1	TRBV5-1	NA	NA	TGCGCCAGCAGCTTGCCTGTATACTCCTACAATGAGCAGTTCTTC	CASSLPVYSYNEQFF
TRBJ2-7	TRBV6-1	few	TRBD2	TGTGCCAGCGGTCGGTTAGCGGGAGTGAACTACGAGCAGTACTTC	CASGRLAGVNYEQYF
TRBJ2-1	TRBV4-3	NA	NA	TGCGCCAGCAGCCCCCGGTCGGTGGTACGTGAGCAGTTCTTC	CASSPRSVVREQFF
TRBJ2-3	TRBV12-3/TRBV12-4	few	TRBD2	TGTGCCAGCAGCCTCAGACTAGCGGGGGGGCCTATTAAGCAGTATTTT	CASSLRLAGGPIKQYF